This TCR beta chain was identified during a study of siplizumab effects on memory and regulatory T cells. The study's findings and limits: Proliferating Tregs in siplizumab cultures were never verified as suppressive. Versus 25% to 30% in controls, the mappable alloreactive CD4+ clones averaged around 68% Treg-derived with siplizumab. Few alloreactive clones mapped to unstimulated subsets.

Comment on this clone: Its antigen remains unidentified.

The method was immunoSEQ multiplex PCR; TCRdb's version includes in-frame clones alone and lacks a portion of them. The table records some 120,000 clones, around 93% of them present only once. J lost 0 bases, V lost 6 bases, and 6 bases had no gene match. CDR3 length equals 16 residues. The germline CDR1 and CDR2 sequences are MNHEY and SMNVEV (reference sequence). The sample was non-Treg CD4+ T cells sorted from blood. The receptor comes from a human donor in good health. The V gene is TRBV27, the J gene TRBJ1-5; 9 nucleotides match TRBD1. The CDR3 reads CASRDRGLLSNQPQHF. CDR3 nucleotide sequence: TGTGCCAGCAGGGACAGGGGCCTCCTTAGCAATCAGCCCCAGCATTTT.